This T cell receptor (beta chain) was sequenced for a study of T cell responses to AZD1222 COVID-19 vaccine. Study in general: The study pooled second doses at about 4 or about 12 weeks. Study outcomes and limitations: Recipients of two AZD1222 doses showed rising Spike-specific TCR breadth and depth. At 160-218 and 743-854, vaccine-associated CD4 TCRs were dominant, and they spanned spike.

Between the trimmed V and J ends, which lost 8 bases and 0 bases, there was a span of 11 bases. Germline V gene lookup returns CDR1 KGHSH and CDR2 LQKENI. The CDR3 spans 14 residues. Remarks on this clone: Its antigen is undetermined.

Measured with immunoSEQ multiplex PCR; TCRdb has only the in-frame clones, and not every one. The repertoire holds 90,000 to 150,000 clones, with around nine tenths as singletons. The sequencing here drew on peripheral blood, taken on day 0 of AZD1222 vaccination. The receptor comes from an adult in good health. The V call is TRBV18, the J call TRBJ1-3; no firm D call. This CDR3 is CASTPEFSGNTIYF. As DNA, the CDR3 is TGTGCCAGCACCCCAGAGTTCTCTGGAAACACCATATATTTT.